The TCR beta chain described here comes from a study of T cell changes during pregnancy in multiple sclerosis. Germline V gene lookup returns CDR1 SEHNR and CDR2 FQNEAQ (reference sequence). Trimming removed 2 bases from V and 6 bases from J; junction bases left unmatched: 6. CDR3 length: 16 amino acids. Only in-frame clones appear in the TCRdb table, and some are missing; sequencing was by immunoSEQ multiplex PCR. The sample holds around 56,000 clones; roughly nine tenths are singletons and the top ten take around 2%. This sequence joins TRBV7-9 and TRBJ1-5; 11 bases line up with TRBD1. The specimen comprised peripheral blood, sampled in the first trimester of pregnancy. The receptor was derived from a female donor in good health, enrolled as a control in a pregnancy study. As DNA, the CDR3 is TGTGCCAGCAGCTTAATGGGACAGGGGGGGCGTCAGCCCCAGCATTTT. Translated: CASSLMGQGGRQPQHF.